These T cell receptor beta chains were read from a single sample in a study of T cell changes during pregnancy in multiple sclerosis. Only in-frame clones appear in the TCRdb table, and some are missing; sequencing was by immunoSEQ multiplex PCR. The sample yields about 59,000 clones, approximately 90% seen once. This specimen was peripheral blood, taken in the third trimester of pregnancy. The receptor source for this set is a female donor in good health, enrolled as a control in a pregnancy study. The CDR3 runs from the conserved cysteine through the conserved F or W. A D gene is named only where the DNA matches it firmly. Clone size appears in some rows only: once, few, many, or a class for an expanded clone.

. . TRBJ2-2 16 TRBV19 CASSIKTGLSTGELFF TGTGCCAGTAGTATCAAGACAGGCCTCAGCACCGGGGAGCTGTTTTTT
. . TRBJ2-7 14 TRBV7-3 CASSLSGKYSEQYF TGTGCCAGCAGCTTAAGCGGGAAGTATTCCGAGCAGTACTTC
. TRBD2 TRBJ2-7 17 TRBV11-2 CASSVGLAGSVIYEQYF TGTGCCAGCAGTGTTGGACTAGCGGGATCGGTGATCTACGAGCAGTACTTC
. . TRBJ1-6 16 TRBV12-2 CASRFGQGANNSPLHF .
. TRBD2 TRBJ2-1 18 TRBV7-2 CASSLRGLAGPEYNEQFF TGTGCCAGCAGCTTAAGGGGACTAGCGGGGCCCGAGTACAATGAGCAGTTCTTC
once . TRBJ2-3 12 TRBV6-6 CASSYSTGYQYF TGTGCCAGCAGTTACTCTACAGGGTATCAGTATTTT
. . TRBJ2-3 14 TRBV7-9 CASRPGTQTDTQYF TGTGCCAGCAGGCCGGGTACCCAGACAGATACGCAGTATTTT
. . TRBJ1-2 14 TRBV7-2 CASSLGGVNYGYTF TGTGCCAGCAGCTTAGGGGGGGTTAACTATGGCTACACCTTC
. . TRBJ2-1 17 TRBV5-1 CASSFARPGTGEDEQFF TGCGCCAGCAGCTTCGCCCGGCCCGGGACTGGTGAAGATGAGCAGTTCTTC
. . TRBJ1-4 12 TRBV28 CASSLRGTKLFF TGTGCCAGCAGTTTAAGGGGAACAAAACTGTTTTTT
. TRBD2 TRBJ2-2 15 TRBV15 CATSRELGRAGELFF TGTGCCACCAGCAGAGAATTAGGGAGGGCCGGGGAGCTGTTTTTT
. TRBD1 TRBJ1-1 10 TRBV29-1 CSGGTGGAFF TGCAGCGGGGGGACAGGGGGAGCTTTCTTT
. . TRBJ1-1 11 TRBV6-1 CASRELPEAFF TGTGCCAGCAGAGAGCTTCCTGAAGCTTTCTTT
. TRBD1 TRBJ1-5 14 TRBV29-1 CSVEDPDRQGPQHF TGCAGCGTTGAAGATCCAGACCGACAGGGGCCCCAGCATTTT
. TRBD1 TRBJ1-2 15 TRBV7-8 CASSLRPTGGYGYTF TGTGCCAGCAGCCTCAGACCGACAGGGGGCTATGGCTACACCTTC
. . TRBJ1-6 16 TRBV7-2 CASSLGAGGRNSPLHF TGTGCCAGCAGCTTAGGAGCGGGGGGTCGGAATTCACCCCTCCACTTT
. TRBD1 TRBJ2-1 12 TRBV10-3 CATGTGDAEQFF TGTGCCACCGGGACAGGGGACGCTGAGCAGTTCTTC
. . TRBJ2-2 11 TRBV7-9 CASSPGRELFF TGTGCCAGCAGCCCCGGTCGGGAGCTGTTTTTT